This TCR beta chain stems from a study of T cell repertoires in cytomegalovirus infection. Across the whole study: It can be stated that public TCR beta signatures indicated CMV infection as well as a matching HLA type.

Per germline, CDR1 SGHVS and CDR2 FQNEAQ. The CDR3 contains 14 residues. Trimming shortened V by 1 base and J by 12 bases, and 16 bases separated the two germline ends. Study conclusions and caveats: Within the response measured ex vivo, HLA-C-restricted CMV-specific TCR beta clonotypes were dominant. Individuals carrying CMV plus the relevant HLA were identified by cumulative frequency of public TCR beta families.

TCRdb processed the reads anew with MiXCR; each CDR3 protein has one entry. Of roughly 500,000 distinct CDR3 sequences listed, about 42% are singletons. This clonotype appeared a few times. Its antigen is not identified. The sequencing used cultured PBMCs, collected from culture after CMV antigen stimulation. The genes are TRBV7-8 and TRBJ2-1; maybe TRBD2 (6 bases). The TCR sequence derives from a human donor in good health (CMV status not recorded). Some clones in this sample may be carry-over from other donors' samples. The CDR3 DNA reads TGTGCCAGCAGCTTAGGGGGCGGGACTCAGACGCAGTTCTTC. Its protein is CASSLGGGTQTQFF.